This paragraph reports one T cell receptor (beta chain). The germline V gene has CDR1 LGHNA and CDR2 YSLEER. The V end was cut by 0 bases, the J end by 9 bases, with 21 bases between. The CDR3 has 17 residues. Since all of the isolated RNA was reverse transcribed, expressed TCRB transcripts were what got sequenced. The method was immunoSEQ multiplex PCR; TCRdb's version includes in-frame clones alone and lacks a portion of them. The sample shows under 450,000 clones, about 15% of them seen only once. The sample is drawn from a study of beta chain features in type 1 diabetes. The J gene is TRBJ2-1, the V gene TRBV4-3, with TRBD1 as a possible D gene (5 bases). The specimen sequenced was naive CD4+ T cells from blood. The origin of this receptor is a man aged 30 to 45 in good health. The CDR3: CASSQDRWMLDTSEQFF. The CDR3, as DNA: TGCGCCAGCAGCCAAGATAGGTGGATGTTGGACACAAGTGAGCAGTTCTTC.